This TCR beta chain was observed in a study of T-cell reconstitution after alpha-beta-depleted transplantation in children. Study results and caveats: The study reportedly traced alpha-beta T cells about two months after transplant to several hundred expanded graft clones. T cells produced anew were the main source of T-cell counts and diversity one year after transplant. Where some patients showed high TCRbeta diversity at day 60, it came from recipient T cells and thymic progenitors that had survived.

Researchers prepared the TCRbeta library using unique molecular identifiers, the study reports. One entry per CDR3 protein results from TCRdb running MiXCR on the PCR reads. The top ten clones hold less than 30% of a sample with 90,000 to 130,000 distinct CDR3 sequences, 5% to 8% of them seen once. In regard to this clonotype: What it binds is not known.

CDR1 and CDR2 from the germline V gene are MGHDK and SYGVNS. The CDR3 consists of 15 residues. The ends lost 1 base at V and 4 bases at J; junction bases unmatched: 6. The sample consisted of PBMCs, mostly from graft donor cells, taken 360 days after TCRalphabeta/CD19-depleted stem cell transplant. The TCR sequence derives from a male patient between 2 and 15 years old who had a stem cell transplant for acute lymphoblastic leukemia, so the T cells may come from the graft donor. V usage is TRBV25-1 and J usage is TRBJ2-7, with 8 bases lining up with TRBD2. In DNA form, the CDR3 reads TGTGCCAGCAGTGAATCGGGAGGGTTCCGATACGAGCAGTACTTC. This translates into CASSESGGFRYEQYF.